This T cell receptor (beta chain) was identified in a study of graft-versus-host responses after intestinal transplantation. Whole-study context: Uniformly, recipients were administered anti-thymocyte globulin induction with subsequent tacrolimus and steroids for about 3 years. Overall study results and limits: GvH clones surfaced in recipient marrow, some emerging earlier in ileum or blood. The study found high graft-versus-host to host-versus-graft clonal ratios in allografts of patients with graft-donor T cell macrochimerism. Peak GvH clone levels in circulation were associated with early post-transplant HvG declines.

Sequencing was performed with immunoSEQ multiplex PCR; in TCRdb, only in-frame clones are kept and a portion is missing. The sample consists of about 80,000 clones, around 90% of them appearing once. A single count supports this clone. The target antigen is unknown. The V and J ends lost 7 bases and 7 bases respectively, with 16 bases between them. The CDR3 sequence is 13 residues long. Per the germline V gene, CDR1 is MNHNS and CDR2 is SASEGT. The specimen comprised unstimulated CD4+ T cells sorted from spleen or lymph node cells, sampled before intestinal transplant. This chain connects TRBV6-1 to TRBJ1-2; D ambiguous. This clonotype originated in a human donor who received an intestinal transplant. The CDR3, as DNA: TGTGCCAGCAATGTGGATCCAGGCCGTGGCTACACCTTC. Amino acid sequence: CASNVDPGRGYTF.